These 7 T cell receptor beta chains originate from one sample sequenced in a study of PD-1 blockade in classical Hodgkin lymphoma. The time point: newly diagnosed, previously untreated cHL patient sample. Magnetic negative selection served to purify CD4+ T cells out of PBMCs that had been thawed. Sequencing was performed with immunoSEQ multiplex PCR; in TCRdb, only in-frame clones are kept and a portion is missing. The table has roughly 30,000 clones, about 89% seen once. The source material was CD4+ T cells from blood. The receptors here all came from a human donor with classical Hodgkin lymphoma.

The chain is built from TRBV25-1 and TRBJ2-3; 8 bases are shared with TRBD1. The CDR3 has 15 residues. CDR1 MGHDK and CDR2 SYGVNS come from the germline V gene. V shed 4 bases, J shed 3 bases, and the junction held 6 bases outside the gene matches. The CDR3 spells CASSAGTGGTDTQYF. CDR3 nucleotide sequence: TGTGCCAGCAGTGCCGGGACAGGAGGGACAGATACGCAGTATTTT.

DNA for the CDR3: TGTGCCAGCAGTTACTCCCAGGGGAGGAACAATGAGCAGTTCTTC. It is translated as CASSYSQGRNNEQFF. The rearrangement uses TRBV6-5 and TRBJ2-1; D is tentatively TRBD1 or TRBD2 (6 bases each). Trimming stripped 0 bases from V and 5 bases from J, with 11 bases between. The germline gives CDR1 MNHEY, CDR2 SVGAGI. This CDR3 is built from 15 residues.

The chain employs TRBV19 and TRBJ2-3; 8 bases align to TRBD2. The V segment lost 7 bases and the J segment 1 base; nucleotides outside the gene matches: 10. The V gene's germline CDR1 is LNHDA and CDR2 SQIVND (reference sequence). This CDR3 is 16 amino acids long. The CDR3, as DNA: TGTGCCAGTAAAGTCGGGAGGGCCTCTGGCACAGATACGCAGTATTTT. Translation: CASKVGRASGTDTQYF.

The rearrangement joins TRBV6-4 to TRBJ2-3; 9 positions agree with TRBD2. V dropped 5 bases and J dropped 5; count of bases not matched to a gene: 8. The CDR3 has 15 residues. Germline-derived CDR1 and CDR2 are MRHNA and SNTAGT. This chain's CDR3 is CASSRRLAGQDTQYF. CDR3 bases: TGTGCCAGCAGTAGGCGGCTAGCGGGACAAGATACGCAGTATTTT.

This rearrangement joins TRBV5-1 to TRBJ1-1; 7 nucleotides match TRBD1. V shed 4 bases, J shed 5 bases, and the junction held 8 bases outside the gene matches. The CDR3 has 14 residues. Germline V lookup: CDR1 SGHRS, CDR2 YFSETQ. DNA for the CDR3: TGCGCCAGCAGCGAGGCGACAGGGTATACTGAAGCTTTCTTT. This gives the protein CASSEATGYTEAFF. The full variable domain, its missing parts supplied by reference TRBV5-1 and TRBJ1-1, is KAGVTQTPRYLIKTRGQQVTLSCSPISGHRSVSWYQQTPGQGLQFLFEYFSETQRNKGNFPGRFSGRQFSNSRSEMNVSTLELGDSALYLCASSEATGYTEAFFGQGTRLTVV.

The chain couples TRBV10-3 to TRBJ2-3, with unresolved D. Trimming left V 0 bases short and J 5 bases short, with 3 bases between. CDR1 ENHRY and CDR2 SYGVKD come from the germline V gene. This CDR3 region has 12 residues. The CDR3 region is CAISESIDTQYF. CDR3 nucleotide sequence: TGTGCCATCAGTGAGTCAATAGATACGCAGTATTTT.

The CDR3 sequence is CASSYLGEVTQYF. CDR3 DNA sequence: TGTGCCAGCAGTTACCTCGGGGAGGTTACGCAGTATTTT. V gene TRBV6-6 combines with J gene TRBJ2-3; D might be TRBD2 (6 bases). CDR3 length: 13 amino acids. CDR1 is MNHNY and CDR2 is SVGAGI in the germline V gene (reference sequence). The V end was cut by 2 bases, the J end by 8 bases, with 11 bases between.